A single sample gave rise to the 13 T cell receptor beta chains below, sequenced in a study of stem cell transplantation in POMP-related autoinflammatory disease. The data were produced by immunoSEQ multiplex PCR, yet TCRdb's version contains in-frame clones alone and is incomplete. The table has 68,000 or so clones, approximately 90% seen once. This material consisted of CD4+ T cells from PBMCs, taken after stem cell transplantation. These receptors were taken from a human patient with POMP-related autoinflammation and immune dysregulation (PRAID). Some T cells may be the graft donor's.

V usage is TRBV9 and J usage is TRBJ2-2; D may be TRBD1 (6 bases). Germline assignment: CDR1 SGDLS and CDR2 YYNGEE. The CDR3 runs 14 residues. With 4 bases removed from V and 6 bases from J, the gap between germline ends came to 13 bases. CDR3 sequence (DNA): TGTGCCAGCAGCCGCCCCACAGGGCCCGGGGAGCTGTTTTTT. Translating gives CASSRPTGPGELFF.

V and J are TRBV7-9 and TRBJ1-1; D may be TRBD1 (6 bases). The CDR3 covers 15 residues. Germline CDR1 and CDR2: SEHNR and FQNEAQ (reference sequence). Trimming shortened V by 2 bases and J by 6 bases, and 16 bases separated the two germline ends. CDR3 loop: CASSLKGVRFAEAFF. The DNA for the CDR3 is TGTGCCAGCAGCTTAAAGGGGGTTCGTTTCGCTGAAGCTTTCTTT.

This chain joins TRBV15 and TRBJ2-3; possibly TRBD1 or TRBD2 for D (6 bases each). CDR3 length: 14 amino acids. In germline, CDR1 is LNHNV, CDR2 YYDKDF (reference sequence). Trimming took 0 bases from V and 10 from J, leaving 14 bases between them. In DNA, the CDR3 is TGTGCCACCAGCAGAGATCCGGGGGCGGACCCGCAGTATTTT. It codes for CATSRDPGADPQYF. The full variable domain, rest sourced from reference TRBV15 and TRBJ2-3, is DAMVIQNPRYQVTQFGKPVTLSCSQTLNHNVMYWYQQKSSQAPKLLFHYYDKDFNNEADTPDNFQSRRPNTSFCFLDIRSPGLGDTAMYLCATSRDPGADPQYFGPGTRLTVL.

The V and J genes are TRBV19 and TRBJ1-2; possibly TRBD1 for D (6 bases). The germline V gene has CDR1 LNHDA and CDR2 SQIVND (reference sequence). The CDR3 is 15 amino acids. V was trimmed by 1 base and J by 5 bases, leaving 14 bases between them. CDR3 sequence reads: CASSIGQAQGYGYTF. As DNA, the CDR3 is TGTGCCAGTAGTATAGGACAGGCCCAAGGATATGGCTACACCTTC.

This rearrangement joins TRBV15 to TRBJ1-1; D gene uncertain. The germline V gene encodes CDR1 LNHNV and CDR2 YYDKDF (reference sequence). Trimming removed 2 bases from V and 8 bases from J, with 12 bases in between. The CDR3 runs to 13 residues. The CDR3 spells CATSRSRQAEAFF. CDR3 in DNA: TGTGCCACCAGCAGATCTAGGCAGGCGGAAGCTTTCTTT.

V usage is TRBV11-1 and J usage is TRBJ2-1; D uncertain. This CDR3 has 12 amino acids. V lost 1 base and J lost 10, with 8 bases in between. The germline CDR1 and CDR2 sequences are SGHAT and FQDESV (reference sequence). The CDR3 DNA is TGTGCCAGCAGCTTAGAAGGCCGCGAGCAGTTCTTC. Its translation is CASSLEGREQFF.

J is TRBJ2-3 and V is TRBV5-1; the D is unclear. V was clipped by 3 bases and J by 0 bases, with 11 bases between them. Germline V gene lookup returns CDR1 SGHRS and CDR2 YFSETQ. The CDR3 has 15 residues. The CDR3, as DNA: TGCGCCAGCAGCTCGGACGGGTATAGCACAGATACGCAGTATTTT. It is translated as CASSSDGYSTDTQYF.

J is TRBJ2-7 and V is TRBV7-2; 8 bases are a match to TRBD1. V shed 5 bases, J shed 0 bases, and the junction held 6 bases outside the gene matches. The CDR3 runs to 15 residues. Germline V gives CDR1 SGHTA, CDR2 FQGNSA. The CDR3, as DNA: TGTGCCAGCAGCAAGGACAGGGCGGGCTCCTACGAGCAGTACGTC. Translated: CASSKDRAGSYEQYV.

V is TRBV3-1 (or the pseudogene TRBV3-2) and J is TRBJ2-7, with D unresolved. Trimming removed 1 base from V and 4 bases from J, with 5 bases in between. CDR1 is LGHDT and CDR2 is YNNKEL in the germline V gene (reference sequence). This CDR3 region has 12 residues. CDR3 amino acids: CASSQGPYEQYF. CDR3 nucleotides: TGTGCCAGCAGCCAAGGACCATACGAGCAGTACTTC.

CDR3 protein: CASSLAWGQSYEQYF. The DNA of the CDR3 is TGCGCCAGCAGCTTGGCCTGGGGACAGTCTTACGAGCAGTACTTC. The rearrangement links TRBV5-1 to TRBJ2-7; TRBD1 matches 7 bases. The CDR3 totals 15 residues. Germline V gives CDR1 SGHRS, CDR2 YFSETQ. V shed 0 bases, J shed 4 bases, and the junction held 7 bases outside the gene matches.

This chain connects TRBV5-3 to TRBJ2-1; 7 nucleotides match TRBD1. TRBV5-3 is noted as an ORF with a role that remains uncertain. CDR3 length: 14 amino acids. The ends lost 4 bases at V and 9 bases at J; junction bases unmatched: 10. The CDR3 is CARSLLRQGAEQFF. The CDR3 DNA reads TGTGCCAGAAGCCTCCTTCGACAGGGCGCTGAGCAGTTCTTC.

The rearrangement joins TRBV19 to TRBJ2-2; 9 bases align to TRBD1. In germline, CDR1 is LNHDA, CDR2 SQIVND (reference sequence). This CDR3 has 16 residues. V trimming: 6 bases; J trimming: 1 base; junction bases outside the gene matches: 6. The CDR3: CASRNRGRGNTGELFF. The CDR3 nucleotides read TGTGCCAGTAGAAACAGGGGGCGAGGGAACACCGGGGAGCTGTTTTTT.

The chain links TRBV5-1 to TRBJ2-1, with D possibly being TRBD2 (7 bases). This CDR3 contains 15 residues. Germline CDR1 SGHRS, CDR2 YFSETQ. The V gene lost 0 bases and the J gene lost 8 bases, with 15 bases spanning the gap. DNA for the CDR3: TGCGCCAGCAGCTTGGATCGGGGGGCCAAGGATGAGCAGTTCTTC. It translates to CASSLDRGAKDEQFF.